The source of this TCR beta chain is a study of tumor-infiltrating lymphocytes in primary liver carcinoma. Study-wide points: Tumor-adjacent and tumor-blood pairs overlapped less than tumor region pairs did.

As concerns this clonotype: The antigen is undetermined. The missing conserved phenylalanine or tryptophan at the end of this CDR3 makes a read error likely.

Germline values: CDR1 MGHRA, CDR2 YSYEKL. CDR3 length equals 16 residues. Unsorted bulk tissue (roughly 19-31 mg) underwent RNA and DNA co-extraction. Using a constant-region primer together with ProtoScript II reverse transcriptase, TCR beta cDNA was made from 500 ng of total RNA. Amplification in three nested multiplex PCR rounds with slightly modified ARM-PCR gave rise to TCR beta libraries. The opening two PCR rounds, approximately 10 cycles each, paired TRBV1-TRBV30 forward primers with a C-beta reverse primer. TCRdb re-called the multiplex PCR reads with MiXCR, one entry per CDR3 protein. The repertoire holds about 100,000 distinct CDR3 sequences, with 69% as singletons.

The chain has TRBV4-1 and TRBJ2-1; TRBD1 aligns across 8 bases. The origin of this receptor is a woman in her fifties or sixties with primary liver carcinoma and hepatitis B virus infection. Sample: liver tumor tissue from sampling region 5. The subset here: tumor region T5, tumor centre. CDR3 protein: CASSQDLLGTGQVQFL. CDR3 nucleotides: TGCGCAAGCAGCCAAGATCTTTTGGGTACGGGACAGGTGCAGTTCTTG.